Here is one T cell receptor beta chain with its context. One entry per CDR3 protein, called by TCRdb with MiXCR from the 5' RACE reads. Here the sample spans thousands of distinct CDR3 sequences, roughly 16% being singletons. The memory fraction was CD4+CD45RO+CD25- cells. Germline values: CDR1 SGHTA, CDR2 FQGTGA. The CDR3 loop spans 14 amino acids. V dropped 7 bases and J dropped 2 bases, with 13 bases sitting between them. The sequence was collected from a female donor with breast cancer. What was sequenced was memory CD4+ T cells sorted from blood. The subset: memory CD4+ T cells, CD4+CD45RO+CD25-. The chain recombines TRBV7-3 with TRBJ2-3; possibly TRBD1 or TRBD2 for D (5 bases each). The CDR3 coding sequence is TGTGCCAGCATTAAAAGGGGAGTCACAGATACGCAGTATTTT. Its protein is CASIKRGVTDTQYF.